Presented here are 29 T cell receptor beta chains from one specimen sequenced in a study of T cell repertoires in cytomegalovirus infection. The antigens these receptors bind are not known. MiXCR, run by TCRdb on the reads, gives a single entry per CDR3 protein. The sample consists of 450,000 to 600,000 distinct CDR3 sequences, 30% to 40% of them appearing once. Source: cultured PBMCs, taken from culture after CMV antigen stimulation. The receptors were gathered from a human donor in good health (CMV status not recorded). Some clones in this sample may be carry-over from other donors' samples.

The chain links TRBV6-1 to TRBJ2-3; possibly TRBD2 for D (5 bases). There are 11 residues in the CDR3. Trimming pared 10 bases from V and 4 bases from J, leaving 9 bases between. Germline values: CDR1 MNHNS, CDR2 SASEGT. CDR3 sequence: CATERADTQYF. The CDR3 DNA is TGTGCCACCGAGAGGGCAGATACGCAGTATTTT.

This clonotype was observed once. CDR3 sequence: CASSQEWVNTGELFF. CDR3 bases: TGCGCCAGCAGCCAAGAGTGGGTAAACACCGGGGAGCTGTTTTTT. The chain couples TRBV4-3 to TRBJ2-2; D is unclear. The CDR3 extends over 15 amino acids. CDR1 is LGHNA, CDR2 YSLEER, per germline. The germline V and J ends were trimmed by 0 bases and 2 bases, with 7 bases remaining between them.

This clonotype has a handful of counts. The J gene is TRBJ2-5, the V gene TRBV4-1, with D tentatively TRBD2 (5 bases). The germline gives CDR1 MGHRA, CDR2 YSYEKL. The germline V and J ends were trimmed by 4 bases and 5 bases, with 17 bases remaining between them. CDR3 size: 15 residues. The CDR3 here is CASSRDFGGWETQYF. As DNA, the CDR3 is TGCGCCAGCAGCCGAGACTTCGGAGGATGGGAGACCCAGTACTTC.

This clonotype appeared a few times. V gene TRBV5-6 combines with J gene TRBJ2-7, with 8 bases identical to TRBD1. CDR1 and CDR2 (germline): SGHDT, YYEEEE. The CDR3 has 15 amino acids. V gave up 4 bases and J gave up 2 bases; unmatched junction bases: 8. The CDR3 sequence: CASSPDRGLTYEQYF. The CDR3 DNA reads as TGTGCCAGCAGCCCCGACAGGGGATTAACCTACGAGCAGTACTTC.

The chain joins TRBV12-3 or TRBV12-4 to TRBJ1-2, with D unclear. Trimming stripped 1 base from V and 4 bases from J, with 10 bases between. The CDR3 runs 14 residues. The CDR3 region has the DNA TGTGCCAGCAGTTTAGATGCGGAAAGCTATGGCTACACCTTC. Protein sequence: CASSLDAESYGYTF.

This clonotype was counted only a few times. V gene TRBV6-6 combines with J gene TRBJ2-7; 9 bases are a match to TRBD2. V gave up 0 bases and J gave up 7 bases; unmatched junction bases: 7. CDR1 is MNHNY and CDR2 is SVGAGI in the germline V gene (reference sequence). The CDR3 runs to 15 residues. CDR3 DNA sequence: TGTGCCAGCAGTTACTCGGCTAGCGGGGTTCGTGAGCAGTACGTC. Residues: CASSYSASGVREQYV.

This clonotype was counted between two and nine times. The CDR3 DNA sequence: TGTGCCAGCAGTTTCAGGCAGGGGTTCGCCGACGAGCAGTACTTC. Its protein is CASSFRQGFADEQYF. J is TRBJ2-7 and V is TRBV12-3 or TRBV12-4; a possible D gene is TRBD1 (6 bases). The CDR3 spans 15 residues. The V gene lost 3 bases and the J gene lost 5 bases, with 17 bases spanning the gap.

The rearrangement joins TRBV6-6 to TRBJ2-7; D uncertain. This CDR3 is 12 amino acids long. From germline, CDR1 is MNHNY and CDR2 SVGAGI (reference sequence). The ends were cut back, 2 bases at V and 7 bases at J, with 9 bases in the middle. The CDR3, as DNA: TGTGCCAGCAGTTACGCCCCTGGGGAGCAGTACGTC. Translating gives CASSYAPGEQYV.

The chain links TRBV9 to TRBJ2-3; 8 bases fit TRBD2. The CDR3 is 17 residues long. Looked up from germline, CDR1 is SGDLS and CDR2 is YYNGEE. V lost 3 bases and J lost 3; bases outside the gene matches: 12. CDR3 DNA: TGTGCCAGCAGCGCACCTCCGGGACTAGGTCCAACAGATACGCAGTATTTT. It specifies CASSAPPGLGPTDTQYF.

This clonotype was observed a handful of times. The chain joins TRBV5-4 to TRBJ2-1; D not certain. Trimming took 0 bases from V and 9 from J, leaving 16 bases between them. Germline-derived CDR1 and CDR2 are SGHNT and YYREEE (reference sequence). This CDR3 region has 15 residues. CDR3 region: CASSLAETPAGEQFF. CDR3 nucleotides: TGTGCCAGCAGCTTGGCCGAGACCCCCGCAGGTGAGCAGTTCTTC.

The rearrangement joins TRBV9 to TRBJ1-2, with D tentatively TRBD1 (5 bases). Germline CDR1 and CDR2: SGDLS and YYNGEE. This CDR3 contains 12 residues. V lost 4 bases, J lost 4 bases, and 8 bases lay in between. This CDR3 reads CASSPRVYGYTF. The CDR3 coding sequence is TGTGCCAGCAGCCCCAGGGTCTATGGCTACACCTTC.

The CDR3 nucleotides are TGTGCCAGCAGTTCGACAGGGGGCTGGGGCTACACCTTC. Its protein product is CASSSTGGWGYTF. The chain recombines TRBV27 with TRBJ1-2; 10 nucleotides align to TRBD1. Germline V lookup: CDR1 MNHEY, CDR2 SMNVEV (reference sequence). V trimming: 4 bases; J trimming: 8 bases; junction bases outside the gene matches: 4. This CDR3 contains 13 residues.

This clonotype was observed a few times. This chain uses TRBV12-3 or TRBV12-4 with TRBJ2-1; possibly TRBD2 for D (6 bases). This CDR3 has 13 residues. Trimming took 6 bases from V and 7 from J, leaving 13 bases between them. The CDR3 spells CASSPRGRNEQFF. The CDR3 nucleotides are TGTGCCAGCAGCCCGCGGGGAAGAAATGAGCAGTTCTTC.

This clonotype has only one observation. This rearrangement joins TRBV25-1 to TRBJ1-1; 8 positions agree with TRBD1. V lost 5 bases to trimming and J lost 1 base; unmatched junction nucleotides: 6. Germline V gene lookup returns CDR1 MGHDK and CDR2 SYGVNS. The CDR3 runs to 15 residues. CDR3 amino acids: CASSRQGQGNTEAFF. CDR3 DNA sequence: TGTGCCAGCAGTCGTCAAGGACAGGGGAACACTGAAGCTTTCTTT. The full variable domain, in which reference TRBV25-1 and TRBJ1-1 provide the parts outside the CDR3, is EADIYQTPRYLVIGTGKKITLECSQTMGHDKMYWYQQDPGMELHLIHYSYGVNSTEKGDLSSESTVSRIRTEHFPLTLESARPSHTSQYLCASSRQGQGNTEAFFGQGTRLTVV.

This rearrangement joins TRBV6-2 or TRBV6-3 to TRBJ1-2; unclear D gene. The V end was cut by 2 bases, the J end by 8 bases, with 6 bases between. CDR3 length: 11 amino acids. The germline V gene has CDR1 MNHEY and CDR2 SVGEGT. This CDR3 reads CASSYPRGYTF. The CDR3 DNA sequence: TGTGCCAGCAGTTACCCCCGCGGCTACACCTTC.

This clonotype was observed a few times. The chain joins TRBV5-4 to TRBJ1-4; D may be TRBD1 (5 bases). Trimming took off 4 bases at V and 0 bases at J, with 7 bases between the two ends. The CDR3 length is 14 residues. In germline, CDR1 is SGHNT, CDR2 YYREEE (reference sequence). The CDR3 nucleotides read TGTGCCAGCAGCACGACAGCAACTAATGAAAAACTGTTTTTT. Translated, it gives CASSTTATNEKLFF.

V is TRBV7-8 and J is TRBJ2-2; the D gene is possibly TRBD1 (6 bases). Germline CDR1 is SGHVS and CDR2 is FQNEAQ. V was shortened by 2 bases and J by 6 bases, with 10 bases between the two germline ends. CDR3 length equals 14 residues. The CDR3 sequence is CASSLPQGSGELFF. CDR3 sequence (DNA): TGTGCCAGCAGCTTACCCCAGGGGTCCGGGGAGCTGTTTTTT.

The chain has TRBV7-9 and TRBJ2-7; 9 positions agree with TRBD2. Germline V CDR1 and CDR2: SEHNR, FQNEAQ (reference sequence). V shed 4 bases, J shed 6 bases, and the junction held 4 bases outside the gene matches. The CDR3 loop spans 13 amino acids. Here the CDR3 DNA reads TGTGCCAGCAGCTCTCGACTAGCGGTCGAGCAGTACGTC. Its translation is CASSSRLAVEQYV.

The chain carries TRBV20-1 and TRBJ2-7, with a possible D match to TRBD1 (6 bases). CDR3 length equals 12 residues. From germline, CDR1 is DFQATT and CDR2 SNEGSKA (reference sequence). The V gene lost 5 bases and the J gene lost 2 bases, with 10 bases spanning the gap. CDR3: CSAGDITYEQYF. CDR3 DNA sequence: TGCAGTGCTGGGGACATTACCTACGAGCAGTACTTC.

There are a few counts of this clonotype. The DNA of the CDR3 is TGTGCCACCAGCAGCGGGACTGGGGGGGATACGCAGTATTTT. Residues: CATSSGTGGDTQYF. The chain uses TRBV15 and TRBJ2-3; possibly TRBD2 for D (6 bases). CDR1 and CDR2 from the germline V gene are LNHNV and YYDKDF (reference sequence). Trimming removed 3 bases at V and 6 bases at J, with 13 bases between. The CDR3 totals 14 residues.

This clonotype has only a few counts. J is TRBJ1-5 and V is TRBV27, with D uncertain. The CDR3 length is 15 residues. Germline CDR1 and CDR2: MNHEY and SMNVEV (reference sequence). V gave up 5 bases and J gave up 5 bases, with 16 bases separating them. CDR3 sequence (DNA): TGTGCCAGCAGTCCGGAGGGTGTCGCCTATCAGCCCCAGCATTTT. This codes for CASSPEGVAYQPQHF.

In its sample, this clonotype was seen a few times. The chain is built from TRBV12-3 or TRBV12-4 and TRBJ2-5, with 14 bases aligning to TRBD2. The CDR3 has 17 amino acids. J was trimmed by 4 bases and V by 4 bases; bases with no gene match: 8. CDR3 DNA sequence: TGTGCCAGCAGTTCGGGACTAGCGGGAGTTCGGCGAGAGACCCAGTACTTC. It codes for CASSSGLAGVRRETQYF.

There are a few counts of this clonotype. The rearrangement joins TRBV9 to TRBJ2-1; D possibly corresponds to TRBD2 (6 bases). Germline V CDR1 and CDR2: SGDLS, YYNGEE. Trimming took off 1 base at V and 7 bases at J, with 18 bases between the two ends. There are 16 residues in the CDR3. CDR3 in amino acids: CASSVMSSGALNEQFF. The CDR3, as DNA: TGTGCCAGCAGCGTAATGAGTAGCGGAGCGCTTAATGAGCAGTTCTTC.

This clonotype was found a few times. The rearrangement joins TRBV24-1 to TRBJ2-1, with 9 bases aligning to TRBD2. CDR3 length: 16 residues. Per the germline V gene, CDR1 is KGHDR and CDR2 is SFDVKD. Trimming removed 5 bases from V and 10 bases from J; junction bases left unmatched: 14. CDR3 coding DNA: TGTGCCACCAGTGGCTGGCGGGAGGGTCCGAATGGGGAGCAGTTCTTC. Its translation is CATSGWREGPNGEQFF.

At least ten counts were recorded for this clonotype. This chain connects TRBV4-3 to TRBJ2-3, with 10 bases that match TRBD1. Germline V gives CDR1 LGHNA, CDR2 YSLEER. The CDR3 runs 16 residues. J was trimmed by 4 bases and V by 4 bases; bases with no gene match: 8. In nucleotides, the CDR3 is TGCGCCAGCAGCCTGAGACAGGGGGCATCAGCAGATACGCAGTATTTT. This encodes CASSLRQGASADTQYF.

The J gene is TRBJ1-1, the V gene TRBV7-9; 10 nucleotides align to TRBD1. The trim removed 5 bases at V and 0 bases at J, leaving 9 bases unmatched. Germline CDR1 reads SEHNR; CDR2 reads FQNEAQ (reference sequence). The CDR3 covers 17 residues. CDR3 nucleotide sequence: TGTGCCAGCAGCCCGGGGGGGACAGGGGTCCTGAACACTGAAGCTTTCTTT. Translating it yields CASSPGGTGVLNTEAFF.

This clonotype was counted ten times or more. The J gene is TRBJ1-2, the V gene TRBV12-3 or TRBV12-4, with D perhaps TRBD1 (5 bases). V was cut by 10 bases and J by 5 bases, with 20 bases left in between. The CDR3 totals 14 residues. CDR3 residues: CATKKPGLTYGYTF. CDR3 in DNA: TGTGCCACCAAGAAGCCGGGACTGACTTATGGCTACACCTTC.

This clonotype was seen more than once but under ten times. The chain joins TRBV28 to TRBJ1-6; D is perhaps TRBD1 (6 bases). The ends were cut back, 4 bases at V and 8 bases at J, with 15 bases in the middle. Per the germline V gene, CDR1 is MDHEN and CDR2 is SYDVKM. The CDR3 is made up of 15 amino acids. The CDR3 region is CASSSTGLEDSPLHF. CDR3 coding DNA: TGTGCCAGCAGTTCTACAGGGTTAGAGGATTCACCCCTCCACTTT.

The sample holds a few counts of this clonotype. The chain's CDR3 is CASSARANTEAFF. CDR3 nucleotide sequence: TGCGCCAGCAGCGCCCGGGCTAACACTGAAGCTTTCTTT. The chain couples TRBV5-1 to TRBJ1-1; D gene unclear. V lost 4 bases to trimming and J lost 2 bases, with 9 bases between them. The germline V gene encodes CDR1 SGHRS and CDR2 YFSETQ. The CDR3 is made up of 13 amino acids.